What follows describes a single T cell receptor (beta chain). Its antigen remains unidentified. These data are taken from a study of monozygotic twins with cystic fibrosis. Deletions cut 2 bases from V and 7 bases from J, with 3 bases between. CDR1 is LGHNA and CDR2 is YNFKEQ in the germline V gene. The CDR3 has 11 amino acids. Findings of the study overall: Monozygotic CF twin pairs shared significantly more nucleotide-identical clonotypes than unrelated CF individuals did.

Profiling relied on immunoSEQ multiplex PCR, and the TCRdb table lists in-frame clones only, not all of them. The repertoire holds approximately 7,200 clones, with approximately 95% as singletons. This receptor was taken from a boy between 2 and 10 years old with cystic fibrosis. The chain couples TRBV4-2 to TRBJ2-1; D not resolved. Sequencing input: blood. The CDR3 region has the DNA TGTGCCAGCAGCCAAATAAATGAGCAGTTCTTC. It encodes CASSQINEQFF.